The clone carrying this T cell receptor beta chain has only a few counts. The V gene's germline CDR1 is SGHDT and CDR2 YYEEEE. The CDR3 loop spans 14 amino acids. V shed 4 bases and J shed 0 bases, with 11 bases lying between them. The assay was immunoSEQ multiplex PCR, and TCRdb's table has in-frame clones only and misses some. The table includes just under 550,000 clones, 75% to 80% detected once. This entry is derived from a study of shared T cell receptors in the human thymus. These data also formed part of another study, on human thymus T cells. This second study notes: Resections that were taken during corrective heart surgery supplied the thymus tissue.

The chain joins TRBV5-6 to TRBJ2-7, with a weak D call TRBD1 (6 bases). The sequenced sample was thymocytes. The clonotype originates from a boy in the first two years of life with a congenital heart defect. The CDR3 DNA sequence: TGTGCCAGCAGCCCCCGGGACAACTCCTACGAGCAGTACTTC. Protein product: CASSPRDNSYEQYF.